One sample yielded the 29 T cell receptor beta chains listed below, sequenced in a study of cytomegalovirus exposure and HLA in healthy donors. The PCR had 60 Vbeta and 13 Jbeta primers. Using immunoSEQ multiplex PCR, the repertoire was profiled, and TCRdb retains in-frame clones only, with some absent. The repertoire holds 150,000 to 200,000 clones, with around 87% as singletons. Sequenced: PBMCs. All receptors derive from a boy aged 2 to 10 in good health and CMV-seronegative.

The chain joins TRBV29-1 to TRBJ1-1; D may be TRBD1 (6 bases). This CDR3 comprises 13 residues. V was shortened by 4 bases and J by 0 bases, with 9 bases between the two germline ends. Germline CDR1 is SQVTM and CDR2 is ANQGSEA. In nucleotides, the CDR3 is TGCAGCGTTGTTCGACAGGTGAACACTGAAGCTTTCTTT. This sequence encodes CSVVRQVNTEAFF.

The table lists this clone with a few counts. CDR3 bases: TGTGCCAGCTCACCACCGTGGAATGTGGGAGGGTTAAGTGGGGCCAACGTCCTGACTTTC. Its protein product is CASSPPWNVGGLSGANVLTF. The chain links TRBV18 to TRBJ2-6; TRBD2 aligns across 7 bases. The CDR3 contains 20 residues. V lost 0 bases, J lost 3 bases, and 14 bases stayed unmatched. CDR1 is KGHSH, CDR2 LQKENI, per germline. Full variable domain (rest looked up from reference TRBV18 and TRBJ2-6): NAGVMQNPRHLVRRRGQEARLRCSPMKGHSHVYWYRQLPEEGLKFMVYLQKENIIDESGMPKERFSAEFPKEGPSILRIQQVVRGDSAAYFCASSPPWNVGGLSGANVLTFGAGSRLTVL.

The CDR3 reads CASSQDRARQLYNEQYF. The CDR3 DNA is TGCGCCAGCAGCCAAGATCGCGCGAGACAGCTGTACAACGAGCAGTACTTC. The chain couples TRBV4-1 to TRBJ2-7, with D tentatively TRBD1 (5 bases). Germline V CDR1 and CDR2: MGHRA, YSYEKL. Trimming left V 0 bases short and J 5 bases short, with 20 bases between. This CDR3 contains 17 residues.

This clone was recorded only once. V gene TRBV9 combines with J gene TRBJ2-3; D gene uncertain. The CDR3 has 14 amino acids. CDR1 and CDR2 from the germline V gene are SGDLS and YYNGEE. Trimming pared 0 bases from V and 4 bases from J, leaving 9 bases between. CDR3 loop: CASSVGVVPDTQYF. The CDR3 bases are TGTGCCAGCAGCGTAGGAGTTGTTCCAGATACGCAGTATTTT.

This clone was observed a single time. The chain recombines TRBV28 with TRBJ1-2, with TRBD1 as a possible D gene (6 bases). Germline V gene lookup returns CDR1 MDHEN and CDR2 SYDVKM. This CDR3 region has 14 residues. Trimming took 2 bases from V and 5 from J, leaving 12 bases between them. CDR3 nucleotides: TGTGCCAGCAGTTTACAGGGGAATAGATATGGCTACACCTTC. It codes for CASSLQGNRYGYTF.

This sequence joins TRBV7-9 and TRBJ2-5, with 8 bases that match TRBD2. V lost 4 bases and J lost 4; bases outside the gene matches: 11. From germline, CDR1 is SEHNR and CDR2 FQNEAQ (reference sequence). The CDR3 runs to 16 residues. The CDR3 reads CASSSWGGGTLETQYF. CDR3 coding DNA: TGTGCCAGCAGCTCGTGGGGCGGGGGGACCCTAGAGACCCAGTACTTC.

This sequence joins TRBV28 and TRBJ1-4, with TRBD1 as a possible D gene (6 bases). The V gene lost 1 base and the J gene lost 2 bases, with 11 bases spanning the gap. Germline V gives CDR1 MDHEN, CDR2 SYDVKM. The CDR3 runs to 16 residues. CDR3 nucleotides: TGTGCCAGCAGTTTATACAGGGAAGGGACTAATGAAAAACTGTTTTTT. As protein: CASSLYREGTNEKLFF.

Comment on this clone: Different DNA sequences within this sample yield the same CDR3. V usage is TRBV28 and J usage is TRBJ2-2; unclear D gene. CDR3 length equals 13 residues. V dropped 6 bases and J dropped 3 bases, with 8 bases sitting between them. CDR1 is MDHEN and CDR2 is SYDVKM in the germline V gene. The CDR3 spells CASSESYTGELFF. CDR3 DNA sequence: TGTGCCAGCAGCGAGTCTTACACCGGGGAGCTGTTTTTT.

The rearrangement joins TRBV2 to TRBJ2-1; TRBD2 is a possible D gene (7 bases). CDR3 length: 17 residues. V lost 3 bases, J lost 7 bases, and 22 bases lay in between. The germline gives CDR1 SNHLY, CDR2 FYNNEI. CDR3 amino acids: CASSEGRTVKRGNEQFF. CDR3 coding DNA: TGTGCCAGCAGTGAGGGTAGGACAGTGAAGCGGGGTAATGAGCAGTTCTTC.

About this clone: The sample contains more than one DNA sequence encoding this CDR3. This chain uses TRBV7-2 with TRBJ1-1; the D is unclear. Germline CDR1 and CDR2: SGHTA and FQGNSA. V lost 1 base and J 6 bases, leaving 9 bases between the germline ends. CDR3 length: 13 amino acids. This CDR3 is CASSLGRYPEAFF. Here the CDR3 DNA reads TGTGCCAGCAGCTTAGGGAGGTACCCTGAAGCTTTCTTT.

The gene calls are TRBV28 and TRBJ2-6; TRBD1 agrees at 9 bases. V shed 8 bases, J shed 12 bases, and the junction held 11 bases outside the gene matches. CDR1 and CDR2 (germline): MDHEN, SYDVKM. The CDR3 is made up of 14 amino acids. The CDR3 nucleotides read TGTGCCAGCGGGATCCGGACAGGGGCATTCGTCCTGACTTTC. It codes for CASGIRTGAFVLTF. Looking up the rest from reference TRBV28 and TRBJ2-6 gives the full variable domain: DVKVTQSSRYLVKRTGEKVFLECVQDMDHENMFWYRQDPGLGLRLIYFSYDVKMKEKGDIPEGYSVSREKKERFSLILESASTNQTSMYLCASGIRTGAFVLTFGAGSRLTVL.

The chain employs TRBV15 and TRBJ2-1; 7 nucleotides match TRBD1. Unmatched junction bases numbered 3, after V lost 3 bases and J lost 4 bases. This CDR3 is 14 amino acids long. Germline values: CDR1 LNHNV, CDR2 YYDKDF (reference sequence). The DNA for the CDR3 is TGTGCCACCAGCAGGGGGGACAGTTACAATGAGCAGTTCTTC. It codes for CATSRGDSYNEQFF.

The chain employs TRBV15 and TRBJ2-1; TRBD2 agrees at 10 bases. This CDR3 comprises 20 residues. J was trimmed by 1 base and V by 2 bases; bases with no gene match: 14. Germline CDR1 and CDR2: LNHNV and YYDKDF (reference sequence). The CDR3 spells CATSRHQGSSGRPSYNEQFF. DNA for the CDR3: TGTGCCACCAGCAGACATCAAGGGTCTAGCGGGAGACCATCCTACAATGAGCAGTTCTTC.

Details on this clone: Germline and junction disagree at one end, which may indicate a read error. CDR3 coding DNA: TGTGCCAGCAGCCAAGCCAGGTCTTCTGACACAGATACGCAGTGTTTT. It translates to CASSQARSSDTDTQCF. The chain links TRBV4-2 to TRBJ2-3; D remains unclear. The CDR3 covers 16 residues. Per germline, CDR1 LGHNA and CDR2 YNFKEQ.

The CDR3 is CSVHQNSYEQYF. The CDR3 DNA reads as TGCAGCGTTCACCAGAATTCCTACGAGCAGTACTTC. The V and J genes are TRBV29-1 and TRBJ2-7; no reliable D call. The CDR3 is 12 amino acids. Germline lookup yields CDR1 SQVTM and CDR2 ANQGSEA. V was pared by 5 bases and J by 1 base, with 9 bases between.

The sample holds one count of this clone. V and J are TRBV7-2 and TRBJ2-5; D perhaps matches TRBD2 (5 bases). Trimming shortened V by 2 bases and J by 1 base, and 8 bases separated the two germline ends. The CDR3 is 14 residues long. Germline V CDR1 and CDR2: SGHTA, FQGNSA. The CDR3 DNA is TGTGCCAGCAGCTTACGGAGGATCCAAGAGACCCAGTACTTC. It translates to CASSLRRIQETQYF.

The chain has TRBV18 and TRBJ2-6, with 9 positions matching TRBD1. After removal of 5 bases from V and 1 base from J, the junction contained 12 bases not matched to a gene. Per the germline V gene, CDR1 is KGHSH and CDR2 is LQKENI. The CDR3 has 19 residues. The CDR3 DNA follows: TGTGCCAGCTCATACCTAGGGACAGGGATGACTTCTGGGGCCAACGTCCTGACTTTC. Residues: CASSYLGTGMTSGANVLTF. Full variable domain (remainder filled in from reference TRBV18 and TRBJ2-6): NAGVMQNPRHLVRRRGQEARLRCSPMKGHSHVYWYRQLPEEGLKFMVYLQKENIIDESGMPKERFSAEFPKEGPSILRIQQVVRGDSAAYFCASSYLGTGMTSGANVLTFGAGSRLTVL.

The V and J genes are TRBV5-1 and TRBJ1-1; tentatively, D is TRBD1 (5 bases). CDR3 size: 14 residues. Between the trimmed V and J ends, which lost 4 bases and 3 bases, there was a span of 13 bases. CDR1 is SGHRS and CDR2 is YFSETQ in the germline V gene. CDR3 in amino acids: CASSGRGVDTEAFF. CDR3 DNA: TGCGCCAGCAGCGGTCGGGGGGTGGACACTGAAGCTTTCTTT.

V is TRBV6-1 and J is TRBJ2-7; 7 bases agree with TRBD1. Germline loops: CDR1 MNHNS, CDR2 SASEGT. The junction had 1 base not matched to a gene; V was cut back by 2 bases and J by 0 bases. This CDR3 contains 14 residues. The CDR3 here is CASSESGGSYEQYF. The DNA for the CDR3 is TGTGCCAGCAGTGAATCAGGGGGCTCCTACGAGCAGTACTTC.

The chain carries TRBV7-2 and TRBJ2-1; 9 nucleotides align to TRBD2. Germline V gene data show CDR1 as SGHTA and CDR2 as FQGNSA. Germline trimming cut 6 bases from V and 8 bases from J; bases unmatched to any gene: 8. The CDR3 runs to 14 residues. CDR3 nucleotides: TGTGCCAGCAGAATCCCGACTAGCGGATATGAGCAGTTCTTC. Its protein is CASRIPTSGYEQFF. Variable domain in full (rest from reference TRBV7-2 and TRBJ2-1): GAGVSQSPSNKVTEKGKDVELRCDPISGHTALYWYRQSLGQGLEFLIYFQGNSAPDKSGLPSDRFSAERTGGSVSTLTIQRTQQEDSAVYLCASRIPTSGYEQFFGPGTRLTVL.

The gene calls are TRBV28 and TRBJ1-1; 8 nucleotides match TRBD1. The V and J ends lost 5 bases and 7 bases, in that order; junction bases with no gene match: 9. The CDR3 totals 14 residues. Germline loops: CDR1 MDHEN, CDR2 SYDVKM. Here the CDR3 DNA reads TGTGCCAGCAGTCATCCGACAGGGGAATTTGAAGCTTTCTTT. This sequence encodes CASSHPTGEFEAFF.

The chain links TRBV7-3 to TRBJ1-1; 8 positions match TRBD1. The V segment lost 4 bases and the J segment 4 bases; nucleotides outside the gene matches: 2. This CDR3 spans 13 amino acids. Germline V CDR1 and CDR2: SGHTA, FQGTGA. CDR3 DNA sequence: TGTGCCAGCAGCTCCAGGGGGCTCACTGAAGCTTTCTTT. This translates into CASSSRGLTEAFF.

Note on this clone: One junction end does not reproduce the germline sequence, and a read error may be involved. Different DNA sequences within this sample yield the same CDR3. The V gene is TRBV5-4, the J gene TRBJ1-6, with D perhaps TRBD1 (5 bases). The CDR3 contains 13 residues. Per germline, CDR1 SGHNT and CDR2 YYREEE (reference sequence). In nucleotides, the CDR3 is TGCGCCAGCAAACAGGATCACAATTCACCCCTCCACTTT. Protein product: CASKQDHNSPLHF.

The V and J genes are TRBV9 and TRBJ1-3; D gene unclear. Germline V gene data show CDR1 as SGDLS and CDR2 as YYNGEE. Trimming pared 3 bases from V and 7 bases from J, leaving 17 bases between. The CDR3 loop spans 15 amino acids. The CDR3: CASSALGRVGNTIYF. Here the CDR3 DNA reads TGTGCCAGCAGCGCTTTGGGGAGGGTAGGGAACACCATATATTTT.

The rearrangement uses TRBV28 and TRBJ1-1; D gene uncertain. Trimming stripped 7 bases from V and 5 bases from J, with 11 bases between. CDR3 size: 12 residues. Germline values: CDR1 MDHEN, CDR2 SYDVKM. The CDR3 is CASISPGTEAFF. CDR3 nucleotides: TGTGCCAGCATATCCCCGGGGACTGAAGCTTTCTTT.

The chain combines TRBV6-5 with TRBJ1-1; 7 bases line up with TRBD1. The V gene's germline CDR1 is MNHEY and CDR2 SVGAGI. The CDR3 has 12 amino acids. V was clipped by 8 bases and J by 4 bases; unmatched bases: 4. The CDR3 bases are TGTGCCAGCTCCTCAGGGGGCACTGAAGCTTTCTTT. This sequence encodes CASSSGGTEAFF.

The CDR3, as DNA: TGTGCCAGCAGCAAACCCGGGACTAGCGGGTCCTACGAGCAGTACTTC. Amino acid sequence: CASSKPGTSGSYEQYF. This chain uses TRBV21-1 with TRBJ2-7; no DNA check was done on the table's D call, TRBD2. TRBV21-1 is termed a pseudogene. The CDR3 sequence is 16 residues long.

The chain recombines TRBV5-1 with TRBJ1-1, with a tentative D call TRBD1 (5 bases). The germline CDR1 and CDR2 sequences are SGHRS and YFSETQ. Trimming left V 1 base short and J 5 bases short, with 15 bases between. The CDR3 contains 15 residues. In nucleotides, the CDR3 is TGCGCCAGCAGCTTGAAGGAGGGACTGGGGACTGAAGCTTTCTTT. Its translation is CASSLKEGLGTEAFF.

The rearrangement joins TRBV5-5 to TRBJ2-7; D possibly corresponds to TRBD2 (6 bases). Trimming shortened V by 4 bases and J by 7 bases, and 15 bases separated the two germline ends. CDR3 length equals 13 residues. The germline V gene has CDR1 SGHKS and CDR2 YYEKEE (reference sequence). The CDR3 is CASSSGTAGEQYF. CDR3 in DNA: TGTGCCAGCAGCAGTGGGACCGCGGGAGAGCAGTACTTC.